The rows below give T cell receptor beta chains drawn from one sample of a study of post-analysis software for immune sequencing data. MiXCR was run by TCRdb on the PCR reads, yielding one entry per CDR3 protein. This table has about 620,000 distinct CDR3 sequences, 40% to 50% appearing once. The material sequenced was blood. The receptors shown here come from a girl aged 10-17 years with multiple sclerosis. The CDR3 runs from the conserved cysteine through the conserved F or W. D genes are given only for firm matches. The listing skips clone size in some rows; elsewhere it reads once, few, many or a size class.

CATSDPMGDYQETQYF,TGTGCCACCAGTGATCCAATGGGGGACTACCAAGAGACCCAGTACTTC,TRBJ2-5,.,.,TRBV24-1
CSAIPRDGYNEQFF,TGCAGTGCTATCCCCCGGGACGGTTACAATGAGCAGTTCTTC,TRBJ2-1,.,.,TRBV20-1
CASSLARGPQGTGSPLHF,TGTGCCAGCAGCTTAGCTAGGGGGCCGCAGGGAACAGGTTCACCCCTCCACTTT,TRBJ1-6,TRBD1,once,TRBV7-6
CASSFPRTLQETQYF,TGTGCCAGCAGTTTTCCCCGGACACTCCAAGAGACCCAGTACTTC,TRBJ2-5,.,.,TRBV28
CASSQGLSGGAYNEQFF,TGCGCCAGCAGCCAAGGACTAAGCGGGGGGGCCTACAATGAGCAGTTCTTC,TRBJ2-1,TRBD2,.,TRBV4-1
CSDWTGGAGYGYTF,TGCAGCGATTGGACAGGGGGCGCGGGCTATGGCTACACCTTC,TRBJ1-2,TRBD1,few,TRBV29-1
CASSLGTINQPQHF,TGTGCCAGCAGCTTGGGCACTATCAATCAGCCCCAGCATTTT,TRBJ1-5,.,.,TRBV7-9
CASSAAARGGHNEQFF,TGTGCCAGCAGCGCCGCCGCGAGGGGGGGTCACAATGAGCAGTTCTTC,TRBJ2-1,.,.,TRBV9
CATGLGGVGSNQPQHF,TGTGCCACCGGCCTCGGGGGCGTAGGAAGCAATCAGCCCCAGCATTTT,TRBJ1-5,.,few,TRBV10-3
CASSFRARGLAGVLSTDTQYF,TGTGCCAGCAGTTTCAGGGCCCGAGGGCTAGCGGGAGTCCTTTCCACAGATACGCAGTATTTT,TRBJ2-3,TRBD2,.,TRBV12-3/TRBV12-4
CAISESFDNPTYNEQFF,TGTGCCATCAGTGAGTCTTTTGACAACCCAACCTACAATGAGCAGTTCTTC,TRBJ2-1,.,few,TRBV10-3
CSPHREKLFF,TGCAGCCCGCACCGTGAAAAACTGTTTTTT,TRBJ1-4,.,few,TRBV20-1
CASSYGGLAGNEQFF,TGTGCCAGCAGTTACGGGGGACTAGCGGGAAATGAGCAGTTCTTC,TRBJ2-1,TRBD2,.,TRBV6-5
CSANAVSYNEQFF,TGCAGTGCTAATGCAGTCTCCTACAATGAGCAGTTCTTC,TRBJ2-1,.,few,TRBV20-1
CASSEGQIQETQYF,TGCGCCAGCAGCGAGGGACAGATTCAAGAGACCCAGTACTTC,TRBJ2-5,TRBD1,few,TRBV5-1
CASSLQRETGELFF,TGCGCCAGCAGCCTCCAGCGGGAGACCGGGGAGCTGTTTTTT,TRBJ2-2,TRBD2,.,TRBV4-1
CASSPSGGFSYEQYF,TGCGCCAGCAGCCCTAGCGGGGGGTTCTCCTACGAGCAGTACTTC,TRBJ2-7,TRBD2,few,TRBV4-1
CASSGPPIYNEQFF,TGCGCCAGCAGCGGCCCCCCAATATACAATGAGCAGTTCTTC,TRBJ2-1,.,few,TRBV5-1
CASSLMRQGYEQYF,TGTGCCAGCAGTTTAATGAGACAGGGGTACGAGCAGTACTTC,TRBJ2-7,TRBD1,.,TRBV27
CASTYGQGSTEAFF,TGTGCCAGCACCTACGGACAGGGTAGCACTGAAGCTTTCTTT,TRBJ1-1,TRBD1,.,TRBV27
CASSLSTQRNEQFF,TGTGCCAGCAGCTTAAGTACTCAGAGGAATGAGCAGTTCTTC,TRBJ2-1,.,.,TRBV11-3
CASSYRGGYEQYF,TGTGCCAGCAGTTACCGGGGGGGCTACGAGCAGTACTTC,TRBJ2-7,TRBD2,.,TRBV6-2/TRBV6-3
CASSFPGGRGSSYNEQFF,TGCGCCAGCAGCTTTCCCGGTGGGCGGGGGAGCTCCTACAATGAGCAGTTCTTC,TRBJ2-1,TRBD2,few,TRBV5-1
CASSSGGGRASYEQYF,TGCGCCAGCAGCTCCGGAGGGGGGAGGGCCTCCTACGAGCAGTACTTC,TRBJ2-7,.,.,TRBV5-1
CASSPGQGFSYEQYF,TGTGCCAGCAGTCCCGGACAGGGGTTCTCCTACGAGCAGTACTTC,TRBJ2-7,TRBD1,few,TRBV12-3/TRBV12-4
CANSPPVYNEQFF,TGTGCCAACTCACCACCCGTATACAATGAGCAGTTCTTC,TRBJ2-1,.,.,TRBV18
CASRPSPETENIQYF,TGCGCCAGCAGACCGAGCCCGGAGACGGAAAACATTCAGTACTTC,TRBJ2-4,.,few,TRBV5-1
CSADPGPGGEQYF,TGCAGTGCTGACCCTGGACCTGGGGGCGAGCAGTACTTC,TRBJ2-7,.,.,TRBV20-1
CASAGDYNSPLHF,TGCGCCAGCGCGGGGGATTATAATTCACCCCTCCACTTT,TRBJ1-6,.,.,TRBV5-1
CASSLGRQEDEKLFF,TGTGCCAGCAGCTTAGGCCGACAGGAGGATGAAAAACTGTTTTTT,TRBJ1-4,.,.,TRBV7-9
CASRDRRQVDNEQFF,TGTGCCAGCAGAGACCGACGACAGGTCGACAATGAGCAGTTCTTC,TRBJ2-1,.,few,TRBV12-3/TRBV12-4
CASSSAPGGSLYTF,TGTGCCAGCAGCTCTGCACCCGGGGGTAGTCTCTACACCTTC,TRBJ1-2,.,.,TRBV7-2
CASGPRQGILTF,TGTGCTAGTGGTCCCCGACAGGGGATCCTGACTTTC,TRBJ2-6,TRBD1,.,TRBV12-5
CAIIPATSYNSPLHF,TGTGCCATCATACCGGCCACCTCCTATAATTCACCCCTCCACTTT,TRBJ1-6,.,.,TRBV10-3
CASSLVRGGLNEQFF,TGTGCCAGCAGTTTGGTTAGGGGGGGGCTTAATGAGCAGTTCTTC,TRBJ2-1,.,few,TRBV12-3/TRBV12-4
CSARRVSLGDTQYF,TGCAGTGCTAGACGGGTCTCGCTGGGAGATACGCAGTATTTT,TRBJ2-3,.,few,TRBV20-1
CASSLGTSGGWEQFF,TGCGCCAGCAGCTTGGGGACTAGCGGGGGTTGGGAGCAGTTCTTC,TRBJ2-1,TRBD2,few,TRBV5-1
CATRLSDGYNYGYTF,TGCGCCACCAGGTTATCGGACGGTTATAACTATGGCTACACCTTC,TRBJ1-2,.,.,TRBV5-1
CASSPTAGGSYNEQFF,TGTGCCAGCAGTCCCACAGCGGGAGGGTCCTACAATGAGCAGTTCTTC,TRBJ2-1,TRBD2,.,TRBV12-3/TRBV12-4
CSPILKQFSTDTQYF,TGCAGCCCGATCCTGAAGCAATTCAGCACAGATACGCAGTATTTT,TRBJ2-3,.,medium-sized,TRBV29-1
CASSSQGRWAYNEQFF,TGTGCCAGCAGTTCCCAGGGGAGATGGGCCTACAATGAGCAGTTCTTC,TRBJ2-1,.,few,TRBV6-5
CASSPFLGNEQFF,TGCGCCAGCAGCCCGTTTCTGGGGAATGAGCAGTTCTTC,TRBJ2-1,.,few,TRBV5-1
CSARDRGAGSYNEQFF,TGCAGTGCTAGAGATCGAGGGGCGGGCTCCTACAATGAGCAGTTCTTC,TRBJ2-1,.,once,TRBV20-1
CASSLDHASGSDTQYF,TGCGCCAGCAGCTTGGATCACGCTAGCGGGAGTGATACGCAGTATTTT,TRBJ2-3,TRBD2,.,TRBV5-1
CASKGRAVSGANVLTF,TGTGCCAGCAAGGGCAGGGCCGTTTCTGGGGCCAACGTCCTGACTTTC,TRBJ2-6,.,.,TRBV6-4
CSANRGRAGSKNIQYF,TGCAGTGCTAACCGGGGGAGGGCCGGTTCCAAAAACATTCAGTACTTC,TRBJ2-4,TRBD2,.,TRBV20-1
CASSLEGLAGGETQYF,TGTGCCAGCAGTTTAGAGGGACTAGCGGGAGGAGAGACCCAGTACTTC,TRBJ2-5,TRBD2,.,TRBV12-3/TRBV12-4